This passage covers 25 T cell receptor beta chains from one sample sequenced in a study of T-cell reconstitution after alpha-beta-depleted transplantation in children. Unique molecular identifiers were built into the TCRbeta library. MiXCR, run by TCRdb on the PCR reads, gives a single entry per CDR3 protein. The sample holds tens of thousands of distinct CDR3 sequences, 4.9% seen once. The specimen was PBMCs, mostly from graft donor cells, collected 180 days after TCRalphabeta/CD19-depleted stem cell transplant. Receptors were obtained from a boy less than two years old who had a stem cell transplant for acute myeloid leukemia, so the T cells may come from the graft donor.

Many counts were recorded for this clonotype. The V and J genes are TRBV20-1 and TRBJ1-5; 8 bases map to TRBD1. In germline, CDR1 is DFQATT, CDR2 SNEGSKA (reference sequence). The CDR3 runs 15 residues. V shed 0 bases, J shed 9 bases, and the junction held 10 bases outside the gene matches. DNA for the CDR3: TGCAGTGCTAGAGATCCCCGGACAGGGAAGGCGCCCCAGCATTTT. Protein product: CSARDPRTGKAPQHF.

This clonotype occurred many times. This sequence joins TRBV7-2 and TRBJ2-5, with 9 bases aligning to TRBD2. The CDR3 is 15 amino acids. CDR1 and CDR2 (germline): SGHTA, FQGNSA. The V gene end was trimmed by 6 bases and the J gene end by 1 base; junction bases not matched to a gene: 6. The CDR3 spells CASSKPSGAQETQYF. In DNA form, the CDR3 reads TGTGCCAGCAGTAAACCTAGCGGGGCCCAAGAGACCCAGTACTTC.

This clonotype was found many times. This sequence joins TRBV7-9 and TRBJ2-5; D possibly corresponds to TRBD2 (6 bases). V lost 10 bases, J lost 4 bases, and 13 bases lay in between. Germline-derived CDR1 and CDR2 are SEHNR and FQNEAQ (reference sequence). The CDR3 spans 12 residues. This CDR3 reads CATRDGGETQYF. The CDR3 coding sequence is TGTGCCACCCGCGACGGGGGAGAGACCCAGTACTTC. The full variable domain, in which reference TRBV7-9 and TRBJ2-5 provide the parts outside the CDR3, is DTGVSQNPRHKITKRGQNVTFRCDPISEHNRLYWYRQTLGQGPEFLTYFQNEAQLEKSRLLSDRFSAERPKGSFSTLEIQRTEQGDSAMYLCATRDGGETQYFGPGTRLLVL.

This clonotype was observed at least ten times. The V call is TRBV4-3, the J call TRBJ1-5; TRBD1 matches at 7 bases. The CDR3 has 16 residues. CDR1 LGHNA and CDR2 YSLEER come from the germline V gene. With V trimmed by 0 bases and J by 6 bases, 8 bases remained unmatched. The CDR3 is CASSQDYAGGFQPQHF. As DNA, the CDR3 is TGCGCCAGCAGCCAAGATTACGCAGGGGGGTTTCAGCCCCAGCATTTT.

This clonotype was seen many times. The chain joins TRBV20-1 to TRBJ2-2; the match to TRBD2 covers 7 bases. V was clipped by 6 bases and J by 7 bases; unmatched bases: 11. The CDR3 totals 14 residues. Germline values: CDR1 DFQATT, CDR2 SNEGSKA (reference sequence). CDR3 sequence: CSARRAGKDGELFF. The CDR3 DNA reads TGCAGTGCCAGGAGAGCGGGGAAAGACGGGGAGCTGTTTTTT.

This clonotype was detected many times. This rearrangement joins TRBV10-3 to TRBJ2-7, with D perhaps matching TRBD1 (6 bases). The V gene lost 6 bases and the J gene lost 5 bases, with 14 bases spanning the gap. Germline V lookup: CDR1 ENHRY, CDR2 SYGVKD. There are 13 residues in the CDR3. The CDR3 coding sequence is TGTGCCATCAGCTTAGGCAGGGGCGACGAGCAGTACTTC. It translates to CAISLGRGDEQYF.

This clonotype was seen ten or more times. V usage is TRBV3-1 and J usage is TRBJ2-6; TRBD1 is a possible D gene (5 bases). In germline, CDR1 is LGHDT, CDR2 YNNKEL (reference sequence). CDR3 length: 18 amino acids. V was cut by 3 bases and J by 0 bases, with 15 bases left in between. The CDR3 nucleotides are TGTGCCAGCAGCCAGATGACAGATGCAACCTCTGGGGCCAACGTCCTGACTTTC. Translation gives CASSQMTDATSGANVLTF.

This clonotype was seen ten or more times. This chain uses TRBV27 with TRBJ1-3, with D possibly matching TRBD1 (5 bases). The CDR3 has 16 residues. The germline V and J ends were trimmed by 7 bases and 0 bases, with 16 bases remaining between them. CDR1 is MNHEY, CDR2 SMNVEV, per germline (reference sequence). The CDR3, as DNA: TGTGCCAGCAACCAGTGGGGCGAGGTCTCTGGAAACACCATATATTTT. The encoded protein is CASNQWGEVSGNTIYF.

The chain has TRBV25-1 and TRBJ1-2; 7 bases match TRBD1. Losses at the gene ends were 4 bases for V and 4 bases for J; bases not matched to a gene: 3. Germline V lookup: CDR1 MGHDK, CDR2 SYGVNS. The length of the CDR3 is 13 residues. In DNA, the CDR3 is TGTGCCAGCAGTGCTAGGGACAGCTATGGCTACACCTTC. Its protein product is CASSARDSYGYTF.

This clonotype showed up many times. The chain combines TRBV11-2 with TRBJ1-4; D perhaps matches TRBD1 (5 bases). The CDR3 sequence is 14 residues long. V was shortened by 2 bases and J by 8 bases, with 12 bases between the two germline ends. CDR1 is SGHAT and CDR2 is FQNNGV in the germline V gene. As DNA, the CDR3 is TGTGCCAGCAGCTTAAGTAGCGGGGGAGAAAAACTGTTTTTT. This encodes CASSLSSGGEKLFF.

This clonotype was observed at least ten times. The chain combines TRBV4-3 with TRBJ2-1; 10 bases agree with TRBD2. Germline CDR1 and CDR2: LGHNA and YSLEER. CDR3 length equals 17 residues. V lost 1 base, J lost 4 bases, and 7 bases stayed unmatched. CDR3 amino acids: CASSQVNVAGGYNEQFF. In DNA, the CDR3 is TGCGCCAGCAGCCAAGTCAATGTAGCGGGGGGTTACAATGAGCAGTTCTTC.

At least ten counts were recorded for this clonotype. DNA of the CDR3: TGCAGTGCTAGTGGGCACAGGGGAAAGGACAATGAGCAGTTCTTC. It encodes CSASGHRGKDNEQFF. This chain links TRBV20-1 with TRBJ2-1; 7 nucleotides match TRBD1. The CDR3 covers 15 residues. The V gene's germline CDR1 is DFQATT and CDR2 SNEGSKA (reference sequence). The V segment lost 3 bases and the J segment 5 bases; nucleotides outside the gene matches: 10.

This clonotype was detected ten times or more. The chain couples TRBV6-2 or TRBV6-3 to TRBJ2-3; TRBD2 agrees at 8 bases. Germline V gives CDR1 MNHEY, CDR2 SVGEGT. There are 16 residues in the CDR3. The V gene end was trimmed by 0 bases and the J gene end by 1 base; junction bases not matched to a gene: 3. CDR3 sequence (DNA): TGTGCCAGCAGTTACTCGACGGGGGGGGGCACAGATACGCAGTATTTT. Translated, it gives CASSYSTGGGTDTQYF.

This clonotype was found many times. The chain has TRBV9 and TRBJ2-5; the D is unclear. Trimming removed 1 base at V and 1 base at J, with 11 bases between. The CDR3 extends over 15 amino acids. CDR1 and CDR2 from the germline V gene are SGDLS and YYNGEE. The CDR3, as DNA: TGTGCCAGCAGCGTATACAGTGGGGTCCAAGAGACCCAGTACTTC. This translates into CASSVYSGVQETQYF.

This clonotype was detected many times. CDR3 DNA: TGCAGCGTTCAGGTGGGGGGCCCCTACAATGAGCAGTTCTTC. This sequence encodes CSVQVGGPYNEQFF. The V gene is TRBV29-1, the J gene TRBJ2-1; the D call may be TRBD1 or TRBD2 (6 bases each). CDR3 length: 14 amino acids. In germline, CDR1 is SQVTM, CDR2 ANQGSEA. The V end was cut by 5 bases, the J end by 2 bases, with 13 bases between.

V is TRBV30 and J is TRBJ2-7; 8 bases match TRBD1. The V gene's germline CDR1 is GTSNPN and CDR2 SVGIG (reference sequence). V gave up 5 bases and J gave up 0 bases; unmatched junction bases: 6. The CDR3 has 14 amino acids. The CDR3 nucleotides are TGTGCCTGGTCAGGGGGCCCGAGCTCCTACGAGCAGTACTTC. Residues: CAWSGGPSSYEQYF. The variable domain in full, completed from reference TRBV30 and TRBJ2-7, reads SQTIHQWPATLVQPVGSPLSLECTVEGTSNPNLYWYRQAAGRGLQLLFYSVGIGQISSEVPQNLSASRPQDRQFILSSKKLLLSDSGFYLCAWSGGPSSYEQYFGPGTRLTVT.

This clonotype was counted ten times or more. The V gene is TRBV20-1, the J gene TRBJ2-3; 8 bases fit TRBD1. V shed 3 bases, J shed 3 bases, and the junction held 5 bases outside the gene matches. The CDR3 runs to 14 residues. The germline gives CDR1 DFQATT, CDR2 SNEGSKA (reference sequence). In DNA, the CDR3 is TGCAGTGCTAGGGGTAACAGGGGGACAGATACGCAGTATTTT. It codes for CSARGNRGTDTQYF.

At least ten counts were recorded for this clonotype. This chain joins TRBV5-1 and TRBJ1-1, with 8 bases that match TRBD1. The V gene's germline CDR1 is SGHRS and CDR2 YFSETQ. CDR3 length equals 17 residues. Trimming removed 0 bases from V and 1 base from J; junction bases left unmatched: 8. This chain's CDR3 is CASSLDPQGASNTEAFF. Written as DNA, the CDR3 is TGCGCCAGCAGCTTGGATCCCCAGGGGGCCTCGAACACTGAAGCTTTCTTT.

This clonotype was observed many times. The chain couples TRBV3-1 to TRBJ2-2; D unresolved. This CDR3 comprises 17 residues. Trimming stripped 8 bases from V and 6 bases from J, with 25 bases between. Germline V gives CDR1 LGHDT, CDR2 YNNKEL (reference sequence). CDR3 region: CASRLFGRLPFAGELFF. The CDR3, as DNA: TGTGCCAGCCGCCTATTCGGAAGACTTCCTTTCGCCGGGGAGCTGTTTTTT.

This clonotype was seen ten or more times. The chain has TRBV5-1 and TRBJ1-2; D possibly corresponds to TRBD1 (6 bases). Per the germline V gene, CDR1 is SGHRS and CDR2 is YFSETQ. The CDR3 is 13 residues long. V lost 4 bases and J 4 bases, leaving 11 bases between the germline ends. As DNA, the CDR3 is TGCGCCAGCAGCCCACGGACAGCCTATGGCTACACCTTC. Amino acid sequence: CASSPRTAYGYTF.

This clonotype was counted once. The CDR3 DNA reads as TGCGCCAGCAGCTCTTACTTCGGGACAGGGGTCTCCTACGAGCAGTACTTC. This translates into CASSSYFGTGVSYEQYF. The chain combines TRBV4-3 with TRBJ2-7; TRBD1 aligns across 10 bases. Looked up from germline, CDR1 is LGHNA and CDR2 is YSLEER. V dropped 5 bases and J dropped 0; count of bases not matched to a gene: 10. This CDR3 spans 17 amino acids.

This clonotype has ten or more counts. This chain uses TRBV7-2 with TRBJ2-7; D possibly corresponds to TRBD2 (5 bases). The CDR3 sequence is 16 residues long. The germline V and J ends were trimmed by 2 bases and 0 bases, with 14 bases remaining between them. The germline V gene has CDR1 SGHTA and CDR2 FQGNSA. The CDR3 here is CASSLRWIEGSYEQYF. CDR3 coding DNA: TGTGCCAGCAGCTTAAGGTGGATCGAGGGCTCCTACGAGCAGTACTTC.

Written as DNA, the CDR3 is TGTGCCAGCAGGGATTATATGGGGGATGAGCAGTTCTTC. Amino acid sequence: CASRDYMGDEQFF. The chain combines TRBV5-4 with TRBJ2-1; D is perhaps TRBD1 or TRBD2 (5 bases each). In germline, CDR1 is SGHNT, CDR2 YYREEE (reference sequence). The V gene lost 5 bases and the J gene lost 8 bases, with 14 bases spanning the gap. The CDR3 runs to 13 residues.

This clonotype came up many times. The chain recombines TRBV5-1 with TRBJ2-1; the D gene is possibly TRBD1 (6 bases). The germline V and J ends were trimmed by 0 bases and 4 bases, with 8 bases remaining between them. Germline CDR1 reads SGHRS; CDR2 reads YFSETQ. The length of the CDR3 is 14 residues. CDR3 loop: CASSLGQEYNEQFF. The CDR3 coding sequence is TGCGCCAGCAGCTTGGGACAGGAGTACAATGAGCAGTTCTTC.

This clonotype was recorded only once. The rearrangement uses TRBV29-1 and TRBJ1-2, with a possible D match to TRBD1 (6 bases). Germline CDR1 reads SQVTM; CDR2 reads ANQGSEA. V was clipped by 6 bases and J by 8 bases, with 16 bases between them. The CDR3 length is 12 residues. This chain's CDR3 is CSVETGSGGYTF. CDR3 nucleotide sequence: TGCAGCGTGGAAACAGGGTCGGGGGGCTACACCTTC. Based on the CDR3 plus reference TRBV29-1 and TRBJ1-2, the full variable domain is SAVISQKPSRDICQRGTSLTIQCQVDSQVTMMFWYRQQPGQSLTLIATANQGSEATYESGFVIDKFPISRPNLTFSTLTVSNMSPEDSSIYLCSVETGSGGYTFGSGTRLTVV.